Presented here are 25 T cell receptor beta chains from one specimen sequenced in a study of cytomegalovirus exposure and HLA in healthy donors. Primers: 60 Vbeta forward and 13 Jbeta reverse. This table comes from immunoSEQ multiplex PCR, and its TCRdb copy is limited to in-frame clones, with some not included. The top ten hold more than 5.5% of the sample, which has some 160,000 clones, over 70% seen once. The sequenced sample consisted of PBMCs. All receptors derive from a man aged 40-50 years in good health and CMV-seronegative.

For the CDR3, the DNA is TGTGCCAGCAGCCTAGAGCGGGAGGGCTACAATGAGCAGTTCTTC. It translates to CASSLEREGYNEQFF. This sequence joins TRBV14 and TRBJ2-1; 10 nucleotides agree with TRBD2. From germline, CDR1 is SGHDN and CDR2 FVKESK. The CDR3 consists of 15 residues. J was trimmed by 3 bases and V by 4 bases; bases with no gene match: 3.

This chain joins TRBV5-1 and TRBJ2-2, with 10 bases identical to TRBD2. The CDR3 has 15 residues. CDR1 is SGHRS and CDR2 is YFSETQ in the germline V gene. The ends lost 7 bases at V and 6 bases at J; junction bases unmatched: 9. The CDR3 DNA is TGCGCCAGCCGTATAACAGCGGGAGGGCCCGGGGAGCTGTTTTTT. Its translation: CASRITAGGPGELFF.

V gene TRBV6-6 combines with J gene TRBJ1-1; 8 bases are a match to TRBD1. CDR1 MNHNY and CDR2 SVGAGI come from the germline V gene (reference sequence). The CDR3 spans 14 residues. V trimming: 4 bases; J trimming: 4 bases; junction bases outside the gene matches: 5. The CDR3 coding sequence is TGTGCCAGCAGTTCTGACAGGGGTGGCACTGAAGCTTTCTTT. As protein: CASSSDRGGTEAFF.

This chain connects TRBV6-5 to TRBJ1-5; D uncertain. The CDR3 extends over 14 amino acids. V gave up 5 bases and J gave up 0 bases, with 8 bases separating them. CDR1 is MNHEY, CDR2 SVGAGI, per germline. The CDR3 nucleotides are TGTGCCAGCAGTACGCGTTATAGCAATCAGCCCCAGCATTTT. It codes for CASSTRYSNQPQHF.

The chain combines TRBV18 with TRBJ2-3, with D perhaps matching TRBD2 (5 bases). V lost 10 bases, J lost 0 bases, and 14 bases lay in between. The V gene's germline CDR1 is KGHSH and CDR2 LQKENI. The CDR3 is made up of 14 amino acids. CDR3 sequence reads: CATKVSESTDTQYF. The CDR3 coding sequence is TGTGCCACCAAGGTTAGCGAGAGCACAGATACGCAGTATTTT. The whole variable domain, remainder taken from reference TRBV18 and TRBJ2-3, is NAGVMQNPRHLVRRRGQEARLRCSPMKGHSHVYWYRQLPEEGLKFMVYLQKENIIDESGMPKERFSAEFPKEGPSILRIQQVVRGDSAAYFCATKVSESTDTQYFGPGTRLTVL.

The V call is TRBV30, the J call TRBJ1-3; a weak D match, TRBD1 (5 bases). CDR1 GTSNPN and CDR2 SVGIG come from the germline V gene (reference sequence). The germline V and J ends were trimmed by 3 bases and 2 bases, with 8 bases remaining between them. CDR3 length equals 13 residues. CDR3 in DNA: TGTGCCTGGAGCGGGGGGGCTGGAAACACCATATATTTT. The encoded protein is CAWSGGAGNTIYF. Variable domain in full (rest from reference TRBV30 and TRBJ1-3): SQTIHQWPATLVQPVGSPLSLECTVEGTSNPNLYWYRQAAGRGLQLLFYSVGIGQISSEVPQNLSASRPQDRQFILSSKKLLLSDSGFYLCAWSGGAGNTIYFGEGSWLTVV.

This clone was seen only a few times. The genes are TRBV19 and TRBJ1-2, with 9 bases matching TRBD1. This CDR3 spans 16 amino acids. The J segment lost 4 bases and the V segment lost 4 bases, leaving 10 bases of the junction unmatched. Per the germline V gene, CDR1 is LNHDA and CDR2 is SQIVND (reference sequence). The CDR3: CASSTRQGGMGYGYTF. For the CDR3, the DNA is TGTGCCAGTAGTACACGACAGGGGGGCATGGGCTATGGCTACACCTTC. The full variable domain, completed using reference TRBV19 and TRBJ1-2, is DGGITQSPKYLFRKEGQNVTLSCEQNLNHDAMYWYRQDPGQGLRLIYYSQIVNDFQKGDIAEGYSVSREKKESFPLTVTSAQKNPTAFYLCASSTRQGGMGYGYTFGSGTRLTVV.

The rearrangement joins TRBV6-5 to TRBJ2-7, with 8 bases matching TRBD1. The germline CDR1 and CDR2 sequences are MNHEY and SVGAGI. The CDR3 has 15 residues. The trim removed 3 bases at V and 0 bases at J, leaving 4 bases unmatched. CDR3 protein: CASSYSDRGSYEQYF. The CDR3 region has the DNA TGTGCCAGCAGTTATTCCGACAGGGGCTCCTACGAGCAGTACTTC.

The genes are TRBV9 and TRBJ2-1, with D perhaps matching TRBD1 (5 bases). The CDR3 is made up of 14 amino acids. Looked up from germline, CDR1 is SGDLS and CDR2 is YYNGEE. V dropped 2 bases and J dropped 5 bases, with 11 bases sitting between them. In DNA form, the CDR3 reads TGTGCCAGCAGCGTCCAGTCACAGGACAATGAGCAGTTCTTC. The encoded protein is CASSVQSQDNEQFF.

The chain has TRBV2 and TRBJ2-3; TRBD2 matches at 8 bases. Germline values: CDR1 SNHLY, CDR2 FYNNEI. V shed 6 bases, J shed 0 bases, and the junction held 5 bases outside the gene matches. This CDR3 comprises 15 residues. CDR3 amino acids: CASSSSGGSTDTQYF. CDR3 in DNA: TGTGCCAGCAGCTCGAGCGGGGGAAGCACAGATACGCAGTATTTT.

The CDR3 here is CASAPGGGNQPQHF. CDR3 in DNA: TGTGCCAGTGCCCCTGGGGGGGGCAATCAGCCCCAGCATTTT. V gene TRBV19 combines with J gene TRBJ1-5; maybe TRBD1 (5 bases). Germline V lookup: CDR1 LNHDA, CDR2 SQIVND (reference sequence). This CDR3 spans 14 amino acids. V was trimmed by 8 bases and J by 2 bases, leaving 13 bases between them.

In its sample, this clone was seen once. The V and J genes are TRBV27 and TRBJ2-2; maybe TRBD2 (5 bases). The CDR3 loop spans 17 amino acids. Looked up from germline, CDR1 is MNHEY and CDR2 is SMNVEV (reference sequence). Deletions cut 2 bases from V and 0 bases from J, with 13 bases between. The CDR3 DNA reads TGTGCCAGCAGTTTAAGGTTGATAGCGACGAACACCGGGGAGCTGTTTTTT. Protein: CASSLRLIATNTGELFF.

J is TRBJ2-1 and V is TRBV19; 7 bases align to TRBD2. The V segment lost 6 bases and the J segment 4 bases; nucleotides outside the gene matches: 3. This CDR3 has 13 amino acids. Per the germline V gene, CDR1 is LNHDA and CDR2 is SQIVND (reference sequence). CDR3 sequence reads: CASRASGYNEQFF. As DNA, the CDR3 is TGTGCCAGTAGGGCTAGCGGTTACAATGAGCAGTTCTTC.

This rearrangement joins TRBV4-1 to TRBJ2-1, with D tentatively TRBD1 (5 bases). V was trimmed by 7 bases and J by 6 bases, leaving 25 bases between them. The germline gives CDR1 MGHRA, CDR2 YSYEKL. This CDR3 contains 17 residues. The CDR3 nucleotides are TGCGCCAGCACCCTCCAGGGCGGTCGCGACATAGGCAATGAGCAGTTCTTC. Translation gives CASTLQGGRDIGNEQFF.

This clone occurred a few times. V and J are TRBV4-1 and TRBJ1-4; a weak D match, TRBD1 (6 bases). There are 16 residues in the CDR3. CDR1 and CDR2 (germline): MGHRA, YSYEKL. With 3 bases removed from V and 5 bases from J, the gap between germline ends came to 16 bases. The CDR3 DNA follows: TGCGCCAGCAGCCACCACAGACAGGCGGTCAATGAAAAACTGTTTTTT. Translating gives CASSHHRQAVNEKLFF.

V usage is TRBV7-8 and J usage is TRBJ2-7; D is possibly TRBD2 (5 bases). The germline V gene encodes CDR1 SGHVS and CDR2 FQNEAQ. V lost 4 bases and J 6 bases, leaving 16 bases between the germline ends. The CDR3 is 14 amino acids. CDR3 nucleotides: TGTGCCAGCAGCTACTTGGTGAGGGAGACCGAGCAGTACTTC. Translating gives CASSYLVRETEQYF.

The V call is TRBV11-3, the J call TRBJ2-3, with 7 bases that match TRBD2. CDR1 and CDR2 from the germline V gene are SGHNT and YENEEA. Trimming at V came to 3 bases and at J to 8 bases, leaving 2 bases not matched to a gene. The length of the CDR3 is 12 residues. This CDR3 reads CASSFTGGTQYF. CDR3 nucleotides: TGTGCCAGCAGCTTTACGGGAGGTACGCAGTATTTT.

The CDR3 region has the DNA TGTGCCAGCAGTCCCAACAGGGGGCGATGGTTGAACACTGAAGCTTTCTTT. It encodes CASSPNRGRWLNTEAFF. The J gene is TRBJ1-1, the V gene TRBV27; 9 nucleotides line up with TRBD1. Germline V gene sequence: CDR1 MNHEY, CDR2 SMNVEV (reference sequence). The CDR3 length is 17 residues. V trimming: 5 bases; J trimming: 0 bases; junction bases outside the gene matches: 10.

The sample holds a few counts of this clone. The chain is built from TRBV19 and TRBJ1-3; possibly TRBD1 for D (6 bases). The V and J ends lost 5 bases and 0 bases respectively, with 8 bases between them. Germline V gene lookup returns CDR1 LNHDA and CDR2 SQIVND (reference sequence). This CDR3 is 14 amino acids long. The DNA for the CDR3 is TGTGCCAGTAGTCGGGACAACTCTGGAAACACCATATATTTT. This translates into CASSRDNSGNTIYF.

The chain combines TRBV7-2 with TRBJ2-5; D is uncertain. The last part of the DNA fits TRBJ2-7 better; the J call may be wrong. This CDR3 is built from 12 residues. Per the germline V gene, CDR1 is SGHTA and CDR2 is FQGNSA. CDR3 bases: TGTGCCAGCAGCCCAGGATCCTACGAGCAGTACTTC. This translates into CASSPGSYEQYF.

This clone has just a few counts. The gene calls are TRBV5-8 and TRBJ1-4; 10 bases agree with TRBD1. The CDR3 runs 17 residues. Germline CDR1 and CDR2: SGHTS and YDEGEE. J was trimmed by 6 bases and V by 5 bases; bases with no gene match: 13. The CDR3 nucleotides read TGTGCCAGCAGTTTGATGGGACAGGGGCAACTTTATGAAAAACTGTTTTTT. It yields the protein CASSLMGQGQLYEKLFF.

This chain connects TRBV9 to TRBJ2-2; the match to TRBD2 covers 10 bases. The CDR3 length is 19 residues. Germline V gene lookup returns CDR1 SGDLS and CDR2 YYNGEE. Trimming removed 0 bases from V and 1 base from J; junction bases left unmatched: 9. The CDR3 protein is CASSVAVWLAGENTGELFF. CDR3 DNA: TGTGCCAGCAGCGTAGCTGTCTGGCTAGCGGGGGAGAACACCGGGGAGCTGTTTTTT.

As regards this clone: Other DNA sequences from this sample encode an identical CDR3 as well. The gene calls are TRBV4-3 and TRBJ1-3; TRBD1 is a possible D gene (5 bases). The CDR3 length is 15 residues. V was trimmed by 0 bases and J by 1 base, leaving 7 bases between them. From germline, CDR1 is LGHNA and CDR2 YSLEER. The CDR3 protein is CASSQEGGSGNTIYF. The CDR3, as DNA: TGCGCCAGCAGCCAAGAGGGGGGTTCTGGAAACACCATATATTTT.

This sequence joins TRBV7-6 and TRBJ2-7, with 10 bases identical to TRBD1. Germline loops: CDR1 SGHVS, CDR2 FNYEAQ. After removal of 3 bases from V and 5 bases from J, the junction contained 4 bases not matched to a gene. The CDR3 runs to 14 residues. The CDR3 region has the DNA TGTGCCAGCAGCTTTGGGACAGGGGTGGACGAGCAGTACTTC. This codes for CASSFGTGVDEQYF.

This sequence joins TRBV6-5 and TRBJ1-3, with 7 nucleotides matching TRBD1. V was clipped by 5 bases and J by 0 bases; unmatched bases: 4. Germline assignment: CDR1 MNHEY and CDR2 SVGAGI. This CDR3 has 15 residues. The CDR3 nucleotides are TGTGCCAGCAGTGTGGGACAGTTCTCTGGAAACACCATATATTTT. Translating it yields CASSVGQFSGNTIYF.